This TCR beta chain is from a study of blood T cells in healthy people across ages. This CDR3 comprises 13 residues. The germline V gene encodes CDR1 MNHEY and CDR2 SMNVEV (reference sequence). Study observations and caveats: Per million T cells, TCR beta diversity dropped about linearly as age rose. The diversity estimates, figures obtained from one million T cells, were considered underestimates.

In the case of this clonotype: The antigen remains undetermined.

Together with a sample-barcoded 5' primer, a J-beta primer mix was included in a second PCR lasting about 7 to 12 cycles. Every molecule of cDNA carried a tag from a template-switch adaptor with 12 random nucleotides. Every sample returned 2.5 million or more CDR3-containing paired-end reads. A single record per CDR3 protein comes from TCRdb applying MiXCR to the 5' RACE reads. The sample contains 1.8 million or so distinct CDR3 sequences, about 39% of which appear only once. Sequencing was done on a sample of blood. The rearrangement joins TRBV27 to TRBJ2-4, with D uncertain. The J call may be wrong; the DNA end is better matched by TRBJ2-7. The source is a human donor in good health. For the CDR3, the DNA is TGTGCCAGCAGTTTAGGGTTGTCGTTCGAGCAGTACTTC. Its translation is CASSLGLSFEQYF.